The 7 T cell receptor beta chains reported below all come from one sample, sequenced in a study of T cells of healthy individuals. TCRdb fed the 5' RACE reads into MiXCR, producing one record per CDR3 protein. The repertoire holds fewer than 70,000 distinct CDR3 sequences, with about 15% as singletons. The receptors were sampled from a human donor in good health.

CDR3 bases: TGTGCCACCAGTGACCCCCTAGCACTGAATCATGCAGATACGCAGTATTTT. Amino acid sequence: CATSDPLALNHADTQYF. The chain has TRBV24-1 and TRBJ2-3; possibly TRBD2 for D (5 bases). The CDR3 spans 17 residues. V lost 4 bases, J lost 4 bases, and 20 bases lay in between. The germline CDR1 and CDR2 sequences are KGHDR and SFDVKD.

This clonotype was recorded at least ten times. The chain employs TRBV19 and TRBJ1-1; D not resolved. Germline CDR1 reads LNHDA; CDR2 reads SQIVND (reference sequence). V lost 2 bases and J 1 base, leaving 8 bases between the germline ends. This CDR3 contains 14 residues. Here the CDR3 DNA reads TGTGCCAGTAGTATACGACACGCGAACACTGAAGCTTTCTTT. This translates into CASSIRHANTEAFF.

The chain joins TRBV7-9 to TRBJ2-3; no clear D. Germline-derived CDR1 and CDR2 are SEHNR and FQNEAQ (reference sequence). Trimming stripped 9 bases from V and 2 bases from J, with 12 bases between. The CDR3 runs to 13 residues. The CDR3 DNA sequence: TGTGCCAGGATGGGATCCAACACAGATACGCAGTATTTT. This encodes CARMGSNTDTQYF.

At least ten counts were recorded for this clonotype. The rearrangement uses TRBV10-1 and TRBJ1-1; TRBD1 agrees at 8 bases. V shed 2 bases, J shed 6 bases, and the junction held 8 bases outside the gene matches. Germline V gives CDR1 WNHNN, CDR2 SYGVQD (reference sequence). The CDR3 has 15 amino acids. CDR3 bases: TGCGCCAGCAGTGAGACAGGGGGGCCCAGCGCTGAAGCTTTCTTT. Protein: CASSETGGPSAEAFF.

The chain employs TRBV20-1 and TRBJ2-3, with 12 positions matching TRBD2. The germline V gene has CDR1 DFQATT and CDR2 SNEGSKA (reference sequence). This CDR3 spans 14 amino acids. V lost 7 bases to trimming and J lost 5 bases; unmatched junction nucleotides: 7. CDR3 in amino acids: CSGASGRAEDTQYF. CDR3 bases: TGCAGTGGCGCTAGCGGGAGGGCAGAAGATACGCAGTATTTT.

The CDR3 DNA is TGTGCCAGCAGCGTATCCCTTCTAAGCGGGAGGGCCACCGGGGAGCTGTTTTTT. It specifies CASSVSLLSGRATGELFF. The chain couples TRBV9 to TRBJ2-2, with 10 bases matching TRBD2. There are 18 residues in the CDR3. CDR1 SGDLS and CDR2 YYNGEE come from the germline V gene. The trim removed 1 base at V and 4 bases at J, leaving 10 bases unmatched.

There are a few counts of this clonotype. The chain links TRBV7-2 to TRBJ2-7; 8 bases match TRBD2. Per germline, CDR1 SGHTA and CDR2 FQGNSA. With V trimmed by 4 bases and J by 1 base, 6 bases remained unmatched. The CDR3 covers 15 residues. CDR3 coding DNA: TGTGCCAGCAGCTCACTAGCGGTTACTTCCTACGAGCAGTACTTC. It specifies CASSSLAVTSYEQYF.